In this sample, the clone carrying this T cell receptor beta chain turned up many times. Its antigen is as yet unknown. Trimming pared 6 bases from V and 3 bases from J, leaving 11 bases between. This CDR3 comprises 13 residues. Germline CDR1 is SGHAT and CDR2 is FQNNGV. Based on clinical symptoms, serum thyroxine and TRAb, thyroid ultrasound and orbital computed tomography, diagnoses were reached. This entry belongs to a study of T cells in Graves' hyperthyroidism and ophthalmopathy. Study as a whole: Before treatment of any kind, peripheral blood was taken at initial diagnosis.

Study-wide points: Ophthalmopathy was predicted by the model a median of approximately 6 months ahead of onset. Clonotypes that were expanded in thyroid above 0.001 mostly appeared in blood too.

It was RNA transcripts that yielded the amplified TCR beta CDR3 regions. Primed by the HTBI set, a first-round RT-PCR was run on the TCR CDR3. TCRdb processed the multiplex PCR reads anew with MiXCR; each CDR3 protein has one entry. The sample contains approximately 270,000 distinct CDR3 sequences, less than 15% of which appear only once. This receptor was identified in a woman aged 40 to 49 with Graves' hyperthyroidism that later progressed to Graves' ophthalmopathy. This chain joins TRBV11-2 and TRBJ1-1, with D uncertain. Material for sequencing was blood. The CDR3 nucleotides are TGTGCCAGCAGATTTGCCCTGGACACTGAAGCTTTCTTT. It is translated as CASRFALDTEAFF.